Listed here are 32 T cell receptor beta chains from one sample, sequenced in a study of patients and donors after allogeneic stem cell transplantation. TCRdb re-derived calls from the RT-PCR reads in MiXCR, one entry per CDR3 protein. The sample has about 410,000 distinct CDR3 sequences; about a sixth are singletons. Sequencing used blood, either unsorted or a sorted T cell fraction (not recorded which). These receptors originate from a human donor who was either an allogeneic HSCT recipient or a stem cell or donor lymphocyte infusion donor (not recorded which). It is not recorded whose cells these are; they may come from a transplant donor.

This chain links TRBV15 with TRBJ2-5; D assignment may be TRBD1 or TRBD2 (5 bases each). The germline CDR1 and CDR2 sequences are LNHNV and YYDKDF (reference sequence). The CDR3 consists of 15 residues. The germline V and J ends were trimmed by 1 base and 1 base, with 10 bases remaining between them. The CDR3 coding sequence is TGTGCCACCAGCAGAGGTGGGACGGCCCAAGAGACCCAGTACTTC. Amino acids: CATSRGGTAQETQYF.

The chain recombines TRBV12-3 or TRBV12-4 with TRBJ1-1, with 7 nucleotides matching TRBD1. V dropped 3 bases and J dropped 4; count of bases not matched to a gene: 14. This CDR3 spans 17 amino acids. CDR3 residues: CASSFQMNDRVVTEAFF. The CDR3 nucleotides read TGTGCCAGCAGTTTCCAGATGAACGACAGGGTGGTCACTGAAGCTTTCTTT.

The CDR3 DNA is TGTGCCAGCAGTTTACCCGGGAAGACCCAGTACTTC. Its translation: CASSLPGKTQYF. The chain has TRBV12-3 or TRBV12-4 and TRBJ2-5; perhaps TRBD2 as D (5 bases). V was shortened by 2 bases and J by 6 bases, with 7 bases between the two germline ends. The CDR3 runs to 12 residues.

The chain couples TRBV7-8 to TRBJ2-7; 7 nucleotides align to TRBD1. The V gene end was trimmed by 4 bases and the J gene end by 0 bases; junction bases not matched to a gene: 9. The CDR3 spans 16 residues. Germline V lookup: CDR1 SGHVS, CDR2 FQNEAQ. CDR3 in DNA: TGTGCCAGCAGCTCTCAAAAGGGGGCTAGCTCCTACGAGCAGTACTTC. Translation gives CASSSQKGASSYEQYF.

This clonotype was seen a few times. The V and J genes are TRBV7-9 and TRBJ2-3; no clear D. CDR3 length equals 16 residues. V lost 1 base to trimming and J lost 0 bases, with 11 bases between them. CDR1 is SEHNR and CDR2 is FQNEAQ in the germline V gene (reference sequence). The CDR3 nucleotides read TGTGCCAGCAGCTTAGTCGCAGGAGCTAGCACAGATACGCAGTATTTT. Translation gives CASSLVAGASTDTQYF. Supplemented by reference TRBV7-9 and TRBJ2-3, the full variable domain reads DTGVSQNPRHKITKRGQNVTFRCDPISEHNRLYWYRQTLGQGPEFLTYFQNEAQLEKSRLLSDRFSAERPKGSFSTLEIQRTEQGDSAMYLCASSLVAGASTDTQYFGPGTRLTVL.

A few counts support this clonotype. V gene TRBV6-2 or TRBV6-3 combines with J gene TRBJ2-1; 7 bases line up with TRBD2. The V and J ends lost 7 bases and 2 bases, in that order; junction bases with no gene match: 11. Per the germline V gene, CDR1 is MNHEY and CDR2 is SVGEGT. The CDR3 covers 16 residues. The CDR3 region has the DNA TGTGCCAGCAATGACGGGGGGTTTGCGACCTACAATGAGCAGTTCTTC. Translation: CASNDGGFATYNEQFF.

The genes are TRBV14 and TRBJ2-1, with D maybe TRBD1 (8 bases). The CDR3 has 16 residues. V was pared by 2 bases and J by 7 bases, with 18 bases between. The germline V gene encodes CDR1 SGHDN and CDR2 FVKESK. CDR3 in DNA: TGTGCCAGCAGCCAACGGACAGGGAGGGGAAGAAATGAGCAGTTCTTC. It encodes CASSQRTGRGRNEQFF.

This clonotype has a handful of counts. V is TRBV4-2 and J is TRBJ2-7, with TRBD1 matching 8 bases. The V gene end was trimmed by 4 bases and the J gene end by 0 bases; junction bases not matched to a gene: 5. Germline lookup yields CDR1 LGHNA and CDR2 YNFKEQ. CDR3 size: 15 residues. This CDR3 reads CASSRTGMNSYEQYF. The CDR3 region has the DNA TGTGCCAGCAGCCGGACAGGGATGAACTCCTACGAGCAGTACTTC.

This chain uses TRBV4-3 with TRBJ2-3; no clear D. Per germline, CDR1 LGHNA and CDR2 YSLEER. The CDR3 covers 17 residues. Trimming took 1 base from V and 6 from J, leaving 20 bases between them. CDR3 in DNA: TGCGCCAGCAGCCAAGCCCTGGACGGGCTAAACCCGGATACGCAGTATTTT. Amino acid sequence: CASSQALDGLNPDTQYF.

This clonotype showed up just a few times. In DNA, the CDR3 is TGTGCCACCAGTGATTTCCAGGCAAGGCAGCCCCAGCATTTT. This translates into CATSDFQARQPQHF. The rearrangement joins TRBV24-1 to TRBJ1-5; D is unclear. Germline V CDR1 and CDR2: KGHDR, SFDVKD. Trimming pared 1 base from V and 7 bases from J, leaving 10 bases between. CDR3 length equals 14 residues.

The chain carries TRBV14 and TRBJ2-5; TRBD2 agrees at 10 bases. CDR1 SGHDN and CDR2 FVKESK come from the germline V gene. The CDR3 loop spans 16 amino acids. Germline trimming cut 1 base from V and 5 bases from J; bases unmatched to any gene: 7. The DNA for the CDR3 is TGTGCCAGCAGCCAAGGCGGTAGCGGGAGGTGGGAGACCCAGTACTTC. It specifies CASSQGGSGRWETQYF.

The V gene is TRBV11-2, the J gene TRBJ2-3; D perhaps matches TRBD2 (6 bases). Germline V gene sequence: CDR1 SGHAT, CDR2 FQNNGV. CDR3 length: 15 residues. Trimming cost V 3 bases and J 2 bases, with 12 bases left between them. The CDR3 here is CASSFSGADTDTQYF. The CDR3 nucleotides are TGTGCCAGCAGCTTCTCGGGAGCGGACACAGATACGCAGTATTTT.

The sample holds many counts of this clonotype. The chain combines TRBV11-2 with TRBJ2-5, with TRBD1 identical over 7 bases. Losses at the gene ends were 5 bases for V and 3 bases for J; bases not matched to a gene: 9. CDR1 SGHAT and CDR2 FQNNGV come from the germline V gene. This CDR3 is built from 15 residues. The CDR3 loop reads CASSAGTATKETQYF. CDR3 in DNA: TGTGCCAGCAGCGCCGGGACAGCTACGAAAGAGACCCAGTACTTC.

This chain joins TRBV4-1 and TRBJ2-1, with D maybe TRBD2 (6 bases). Trimming removed 0 bases from V and 8 bases from J, with 11 bases in between. The germline V gene has CDR1 MGHRA and CDR2 YSYEKL. The CDR3 totals 14 residues. The DNA of the CDR3 is TGCGCCAGCAGCCAAGACGGGAGAGGAGATGAGCAGTTCTTC. Amino acid sequence: CASSQDGRGDEQFF.

This clonotype was picked up a small number of times. This chain uses TRBV12-3 or TRBV12-4 with TRBJ1-2; 9 bases line up with TRBD1. The CDR3 is made up of 14 amino acids. V lost 3 bases and J lost 3; bases outside the gene matches: 2. This chain's CDR3 is CASSFGTGHYGYTF. The CDR3 nucleotides read TGTGCCAGCAGTTTCGGGACAGGGCACTATGGCTACACCTTC.

The table lists this clonotype with a few counts. The chain is built from TRBV7-9 and TRBJ2-5; D not certain. This CDR3 contains 14 residues. The V end was cut by 1 base, the J end by 0 bases, with 6 bases between. Germline values: CDR1 SEHNR, CDR2 FQNEAQ (reference sequence). CDR3 region: CASSLVQYQETQYF. In nucleotides, the CDR3 is TGTGCCAGCAGCTTAGTACAGTACCAAGAGACCCAGTACTTC.

This clonotype was detected only once. The V gene is TRBV3-1, the J gene TRBJ2-5; 8 bases are shared with TRBD1. After removal of 4 bases from V and 5 bases from J, the junction contained 12 bases not matched to a gene. The CDR3 is 16 residues long. Per germline, CDR1 LGHDT and CDR2 YNNKEL (reference sequence). CDR3: CASSRTQGASWETQYF. In nucleotides, the CDR3 is TGTGCCAGCAGCCGCACCCAGGGGGCCTCCTGGGAGACCCAGTACTTC.

V usage is TRBV4-2 and J usage is TRBJ1-5; D might be TRBD1 (6 bases). This CDR3 comprises 14 residues. Germline CDR1 LGHNA, CDR2 YNFKEQ. The V and J ends lost 2 bases and 2 bases respectively, with 7 bases between them. The CDR3 loop reads CASSQHRGNQPQHF. Here the CDR3 DNA reads TGTGCCAGCAGCCAACACAGGGGCAATCAGCCCCAGCATTTT.

This clonotype was detected many times. The chain employs TRBV18 and TRBJ1-5; D gene ambiguous. Trimming removed 3 bases from V and 7 bases from J, with 16 bases in between. The CDR3 loop spans 15 amino acids. Germline V gene lookup returns CDR1 KGHSH and CDR2 LQKENI. The CDR3 reads CASSPGQLTGQPQHF. CDR3 in DNA: TGTGCCAGCTCACCGGGCCAATTAACGGGGCAGCCCCAGCATTTT.

This clonotype was picked up a small number of times. The CDR3 coding sequence is TGCAGTGCAATCGACAGACCGAACACCGGGGAGCTGTTTTTT. This encodes CSAIDRPNTGELFF. This sequence joins TRBV20-1 and TRBJ2-2; maybe TRBD1 (5 bases). The length of the CDR3 is 14 residues. Germline CDR1 is DFQATT and CDR2 is SNEGSKA (reference sequence). The ends were cut back, 6 bases at V and 0 bases at J, with 11 bases in the middle.

This clonotype was seen a few times. The J gene is TRBJ2-1, the V gene TRBV5-1; TRBD2 matches at 7 bases. The J segment lost 3 bases and the V segment lost 4 bases, leaving 10 bases of the junction unmatched. Germline CDR1 SGHRS, CDR2 YFSETQ. CDR3 length: 16 amino acids. The CDR3 protein is CASSEERDVLYNEQFF. As DNA, the CDR3 is TGCGCCAGCAGCGAAGAGCGGGATGTCCTCTACAATGAGCAGTTCTTC.

This clonotype was seen a few times. V usage is TRBV18 and J usage is TRBJ2-7, with D uncertain. Germline-derived CDR1 and CDR2 are KGHSH and LQKENI. Deletions cut 3 bases from V and 7 bases from J, with 19 bases between. The CDR3 has 15 amino acids. The CDR3 spells CASSPPGSSLGEQYF. The CDR3 bases are TGTGCCAGCTCACCCCCCGGGTCGTCCCTGGGAGAGCAGTACTTC.

The V gene is TRBV9, the J gene TRBJ1-2; the D is unclear. V was shortened by 3 bases and J by 11 bases, with 17 bases between the two germline ends. The CDR3 extends over 13 amino acids. The germline V gene has CDR1 SGDLS and CDR2 YYNGEE. CDR3 residues: CASSAPVEKRYTF. The DNA of the CDR3 is TGTGCCAGCAGCGCCCCGGTGGAGAAGCGGTACACCTTC.

The chain links TRBV9 to TRBJ1-5; tentative D call: TRBD1 (6 bases). Germline V gene lookup returns CDR1 SGDLS and CDR2 YYNGEE. V was pared by 3 bases and J by 6 bases, with 13 bases between. This CDR3 has 14 residues. The CDR3 DNA reads as TGTGCCAGCAGCGGGGGACAATCAGTTCAGCCCCAGCATTTT. Protein: CASSGGQSVQPQHF.

The rearrangement uses TRBV5-1 and TRBJ2-7; 7 nucleotides align to TRBD1. CDR1 is SGHRS, CDR2 YFSETQ, per germline. Germline trimming cut 4 bases from V and 5 bases from J; bases unmatched to any gene: 3. The length of the CDR3 is 12 residues. CDR3 coding DNA: TGCGCCAGCAGCAAAGGACAGGACGAGCAGTACTTC. Translation: CASSKGQDEQYF.

The gene calls are TRBV7-9 and TRBJ1-2; 10 nucleotides line up with TRBD1. The CDR3 is 15 residues long. Germline CDR1 SEHNR, CDR2 FQNEAQ (reference sequence). Germline trimming cut 2 bases from V and 8 bases from J; bases unmatched to any gene: 8. The CDR3 protein is CASSLWRQGAEGYTF. Here the CDR3 DNA reads TGTGCCAGCAGCTTATGGAGACAGGGGGCGGAGGGCTACACCTTC.

About this clonotype itself: At one end the junction does not follow the germline gene, possibly because of a read error. CDR3 nucleotide sequence: TGTGCCAGCAGTCTAGGACACAGCTCTGGAAACACCGTATATTTT. Its protein is CASSLGHSSGNTVYF. V is TRBV12-3 or TRBV12-4 and J is TRBJ1-3, with a tentative D call TRBD1 (5 bases). The CDR3 is 15 residues long.

This clonotype was recorded only once. The V and J genes are TRBV7-2 and TRBJ2-1; the match to TRBD2 covers 11 bases. V was pared by 5 bases and J by 3 bases, with 9 bases of the junction left unmatched. This CDR3 contains 17 residues. In germline, CDR1 is SGHTA, CDR2 FQGNSA. In DNA, the CDR3 is TGTGCCAGCAGCCAATCTAGCGGGGGGTTGTACTACAATGAGCAGTTCTTC. It encodes CASSQSSGGLYYNEQFF.

The V gene is TRBV27, the J gene TRBJ2-1, with D possibly matching TRBD2 (7 bases). V was pared by 7 bases and J by 5 bases, with 18 bases between. Per the germline V gene, CDR1 is MNHEY and CDR2 is SMNVEV (reference sequence). The CDR3 runs to 15 residues. CDR3 in DNA: TGTGCCAGCATGGGGGGGGCCGGAGGGAACAATGAGCAGTTCTTC. This gives the protein CASMGGAGGNNEQFF.

The gene calls are TRBV6-2 or TRBV6-3 and TRBJ2-1; D might be TRBD1 (5 bases). V gave up 8 bases and J gave up 3 bases, with 23 bases separating them. Germline-derived CDR1 and CDR2 are MNHEY and SVGEGT. This CDR3 comprises 17 residues. CDR3 DNA sequence: TGTGCCAGCTCCCCAGGCCTGATTGGGGCTTTCTACAATGAGCAGTTCTTC. Its translation is CASSPGLIGAFYNEQFF.

This clonotype was seen only a few times. The chain joins TRBV12-3 or TRBV12-4 to TRBJ2-7, with 8 bases aligning to TRBD1. CDR3 length: 15 residues. The J segment lost 4 bases and the V segment lost 6 bases, leaving 11 bases of the junction unmatched. CDR3 sequence: CASSRRTGTEYEQYF. DNA for the CDR3: TGTGCCAGCAGCCGGAGGACAGGGACTGAGTACGAGCAGTACTTC.

This clonotype showed up just a few times. In nucleotides, the CDR3 is TGTGCCAGCAGTTTATATATGAGGGACACTGAAGCTTTCTTT. Translation gives CASSLYMRDTEAFF. This chain uses TRBV28 with TRBJ1-1; D gene unclear. Germline assignment: CDR1 MDHEN and CDR2 SYDVKM. This CDR3 is 14 amino acids long. V was clipped by 1 base and J by 3 bases, with 9 bases between them.